The 3 T cell receptor beta chains below come from one sample, sequenced in a study of cytomegalovirus exposure and HLA in healthy donors. Primers included in the PCR were 60 Vbeta and 13 Jbeta primers. Generated by immunoSEQ multiplex PCR, the TCRdb table keeps only in-frame clones and is missing some. This sample has roughly 120,000 clones, with 81% found just once. The source material was PBMCs. These receptors all come from a woman aged 25 to 39 in good health and CMV-seronegative.

The genes are TRBV6-5 and TRBJ1-2, with 8 bases lining up with TRBD1. This CDR3 has 14 residues. Unmatched junction bases numbered 10, after V lost 6 bases and J lost 7 bases. The V gene's germline CDR1 is MNHEY and CDR2 SVGAGI. CDR3 bases: TGTGCCAGCAGCCGATCTCAGGGGGCGGGTGGCTACACCTTC. Encoded protein: CASSRSQGAGGYTF.

V is TRBV2 and J is TRBJ2-1; no clear D. CDR3 length: 11 amino acids. With 8 bases removed from V and 8 bases from J, the gap between germline ends came to 10 bases. The germline CDR1 and CDR2 sequences are SNHLY and FYNNEI. CDR3 nucleotides: TGTGCCAGCCGCCGTGAGTATGAGCAGTTCTTC. Its protein product is CASRREYEQFF. Drawing the rest from reference TRBV2 and TRBJ2-1, the complete variable domain is EPEVTQTPSHQVTQMGQEVILRCVPISNHLYFYWYRQILGQKVEFLVSFYNNEISEKSEIFDDQFSVERPDGSNFTLKIRSTKLEDSAMYFCASRREYEQFFGPGTRLTVL.

This clone has just one count. The chain links TRBV5-1 to TRBJ2-5; tentatively, D is TRBD1 (6 bases). Deletions cut 3 bases from V and 4 bases from J, with 13 bases between. This CDR3 contains 14 residues. Germline V lookup: CDR1 SGHRS, CDR2 YFSETQ. The CDR3, as DNA: TGCGCCAGCAGCTCCCGAGGGGGTACAGAGACCCAGTACTTC. Translation: CASSSRGGTETQYF.